This record concerns one TCR beta chain sequence. Its antigen is not yet known. Base-call qualities are not available, and no considerably larger clone is one nucleotide away. CDR1 and CDR2 were assigned from the germline V gene as SGHDN and FVKESK. V trim: 4 bases; J trim: 10 bases; unmatched bases: 7. The CDR3, from cysteine to phenylalanine, totals 14 residues. CDR3 DNA only is kept here, 42 bases in frame from base 1. This specimen comes from a study of regulatory T cells in long-lasting Graves disease listed by TCRdb under 2021. In terms of the full investigation: Patients with newly diagnosed Graves' disease had been on antithyroid drugs for under 3 months. A total of about 33 samples were covered by TCR sequencing, comprising approximately 13 persistent and some 20 newly diagnosed Graves' disease patients. The study took place in China and was registered as a clinical trial. Persistent Graves' disease patients were compared with newly diagnosed Graves' disease patients by peripheral blood TCR sequencing and RNA sequencing. Beyond this particular receptor, the publication reports: Compared with newly diagnosed patients, persistent Graves' disease patients had lower TCR Shannon entropy and fewer highly expanded clones, which suggests clonal expansion. The study examined only peripheral blood because the primary lesion, thyroid tissue, could not be accessed. Preferential use of TRBV28, TRBJ1-2 and TRBJ2-5 was observed in persistent disease, whereas TRBV20-1 and TRBJ2-1 were favored in newly diagnosed disease. A larger number of public clonotypes was shared among persistent patients (approximately 2,500) than among newly diagnosed patients (roughly 930). The authors acknowledged the small sample size as a limitation that may reduce accuracy. Only the TCR beta chain was sequenced and analyzed.

Library method: multiplex PCR. These reads were obtained on an Illumina HiSeq 4000. CDR3 regions were amplified by Arm-PCR with iRepertoire HTBI primers to construct TCR beta libraries. PCR products were gel purified before sequencing. From the authors' description of their analysis: A total of roughly 58 TRBV and some 15 TRBJ segments were identified across samples and were used for gene usage analysis of CDR3 amino acid clonotypes. COPE and FqMerger were used to merge filtered high-quality paired reads into contigs. BLAST was used to align contigs to IMGT TRBV, TRBD and TRBJ reference genes, with CDR3 defined following IMGT. Clonotypes above 0.1% frequency were classified as highly expanded clones. Shannon entropy served as the measure of repertoire diversity, while the Gini coefficient captured V-J evenness. A clonotype found in more than one individual was treated as public. The public sequencing data were trimmed at Q25 with fastp and processed into clonotypes with MiXCR by TCRdb, which kept only in-frame beta chains. Entries are consolidated by CDR3 protein sequence, retaining the most common genes and DNA. The V and J calls, along with clone size, are taken from TCRdb and not from the paper's own processing. Recorded for this sample are about 450,000 distinct CDR3 sequences; about a sixth of them occurred a single time. Clones ranked in the top ten supply roughly a tenth of the sample.

The time point label of this sample denotes: newly diagnosed GD, antithyroid drugs for less than 3 months. For both TCR sequencing and RNA sequencing, RNA was extracted from PBMCs in TRIzol. Graves' disease was diagnosed according to American Thyroid Association guidelines. Patients for the study were recruited at an endocrinology department in Xi'an, China. Each patient gave approximately 9 milliliters of peripheral blood, collected in an EDTA anticoagulant tube. PBMCs were isolated by Ficoll Paque Plus density gradient separation without further T cell sorting. An Agilent 2100 Bioanalyzer and agarose gel were used to check RNA quality, and a NanoDrop 2000 was used to measure RNA concentration. These data are also associated with another study on T cells in Graves' hyperthyroidism and ophthalmopathy. As the second paper documents: A patient counted as having stable Graves' hyperthyroidism if no progression to ophthalmopathy occurred over 18 months of follow-up. The hyperthyroidism patients were between 18 and 65 years old and newly diagnosed, with a disease duration of less than 2 months. Exclusion was applied to patients with uncontrolled infections, other autoimmune diseases, pregnancy or lactation. Diagnoses relied on clinical symptoms, serum thyroxine and TRAb, thyroid ultrasound and orbital computed tomography. The TCR CDR3 was subjected to a first round of RT-PCR using the HTBI primer set and the Qiagen OneStep RT-PCR kit. Most expanded thyroid clonotypes (frequency above 0.001) were also detected in blood, suggesting blood repertoires may reflect thyroid immune responses. In cross-validation, a model built on a 13 V-J signature told ophthalmopathy apart from stable hyperthyroidism with 87.88% sensitivity and 81% to 82% specificity, and in testing the same model reached 80%/75%. In validation, the model predicted progression to ophthalmopathy a median of approximately 6.6 months before onset, with approximately 70% sensitivity and roughly 77% specificity. A discovery cohort of approximately 97 patients, approximately 45 with Graves' ophthalmopathy and about 58 with stable Graves' hyperthyroidism, was used to find distinguishing TCR V-J signatures. Prospective prediction of ophthalmopathy was tested in an independent validation cohort consisting of 18 hyperthyroidism patients and more than 15 patients who later progressed to ophthalmopathy. For training and testing, the roughly 97 patients in the discovery cohort were randomly divided in a 7:3 ratio. In addition, the study compared T-cell repertoires in thyroid tissue and in blood from five or six Graves' hyperthyroidism patients. After sampling, hyperthyroidism patients received methimazole starting at 30 mg daily, and ophthalmopathy patients received high-dose intravenous methylprednisolone. Libraries were constructed in a second round of multiplex PCR, after which size selection and purification were carried out. Paired-end sequencing of the libraries was performed with 100 bp reads on an Illumina HiSeq2000. SOAPnuke was used to process the raw data, with reads discarded if the reads contained adapters or uncalled bases, had a mean Phred below 15, or lacked an exact constant-primer or identifier match. High-quality paired reads were merged with COPE v1.2.5, and unique nucleotide sequences were defined as clonotypes. Clonotypes were aligned to IMGT TRBV, TRBD and TRBJ reference segments using MiTCR v1.1. The analysis included only V-J combinations with a frequency above 0.0001, which together covered around 99% of the repertoires. A TCS score was defined as the ratio of F50 (clonal expansion) to E x V (chaos), with BLOSUM62-based TCRdist applied between CDR3 peptides within each V-J. Welch's t-statistics and random forest reduced fewer than 600 V-J features to fewer than 15, which were used in a naive Bayes classifier (R e1071). Sample size was not statistically predetermined, and blinding of investigators to group allocation was not performed. The paper describes TCR Vbeta CDR3 sequencing of fewer than 150 peripheral blood samples, made up of fewer than 50 ophthalmopathy patients, around 73 hyperthyroidism patients and some 17 progressor patients.

The receptor's source is a woman aged 25 to 39 with Graves disease. Donor details come from another sample of the same person, matched by shared clones. The sample was peripheral blood mononuclear cells (PBMCs), taken at new diagnosis, from a patient treated with antithyroid drugs. Rearrangement joined TRBV14 to TRBJ2-1; TRBD2 lines up with 10 middle nucleotides. The CDR3 region: CASSPGTSVYEQFF. The DNA sequence is as follows: TGTGCCAGCAGCCCCGGGACTAGCGTCTACGAGCAGTTCTTC.